These 30 T cell receptor beta chains share one sample of origin, sequenced in a study of T cell responses to AZD1222 COVID-19 vaccine. Clones were sequenced by immunoSEQ multiplex PCR, and TCRdb holds only the in-frame ones, with some missing. The data hold around 200,000 clones, with more than 85% observed a single time. The sample was peripheral blood, taken on day 0 of AZD1222 vaccination. The receptors shown here come from an adult in good health.

The V call is TRBV11-2, the J call TRBJ1-2; the match to TRBD1 covers 9 bases. CDR1 SGHAT and CDR2 FQNNGV come from the germline V gene. There are 16 residues in the CDR3. After removal of 5 bases from V and 2 bases from J, the junction contained 9 bases not matched to a gene. DNA of the CDR3: TGTGCCAGCAGCCGTCTGGGCACAGGGGGCAACTATGGCTACACCTTC. It yields the protein CASSRLGTGGNYGYTF.

V usage is TRBV5-1 and J usage is TRBJ1-2; 7 bases fit TRBD1. CDR1 is SGHRS and CDR2 is YFSETQ in the germline V gene. The V and J ends lost 6 bases and 4 bases, in that order; junction bases with no gene match: 12. The CDR3 is 15 amino acids. The CDR3 DNA follows: TGCGCCAGCAACCTTGGCACAGGGGATATCTATGGCTACACCTTC. Residues: CASNLGTGDIYGYTF.

CDR3 sequence (DNA): TGCGCCAGCAGCCCTGGGCCCAGGGGAGATTCACCCCTCCACTTT. Amino acids: CASSPGPRGDSPLHF. This rearrangement joins TRBV5-1 to TRBJ1-6, with D perhaps matching TRBD1 (6 bases). Trimming took off 4 bases at V and 8 bases at J, with 16 bases between the two ends. The CDR3 covers 15 residues. The germline V gene encodes CDR1 SGHRS and CDR2 YFSETQ.

The chain is built from TRBV29-1 and TRBJ1-2; D perhaps matches TRBD1 (5 bases). Per the germline V gene, CDR1 is SQVTM and CDR2 is ANQGSEA. The CDR3 is 13 residues long. V was clipped by 4 bases and J by 4 bases, with 13 bases between them. The CDR3 protein is CSVVRGLGYGYTF. CDR3 DNA sequence: TGCAGCGTTGTAAGGGGTCTCGGCTATGGCTACACCTTC.

The chain couples TRBV3-1 (or the pseudogene TRBV3-2) to TRBJ2-5, with 7 bases that match TRBD1. The CDR3 covers 14 residues. J was trimmed by 9 bases and V by 2 bases; bases with no gene match: 9. CDR1 is LGHDT and CDR2 is YNNKEL in the germline V gene (reference sequence). The CDR3 region has the DNA TGTGCCAGCAGCCAAAGGGATCGGCAGGGGGCCCAGTACTTC. It is translated as CASSQRDRQGAQYF.

A note on this clone: This sample also contains other DNA sequences that code for the same CDR3. The chain couples TRBV12-3 or TRBV12-4 to TRBJ1-2; D is undetermined. The CDR3 spans 12 residues. The germline V and J ends were trimmed by 5 bases and 8 bases, with 12 bases remaining between them. As DNA, the CDR3 is TGTGCCAGCAGTCCAGGATTAGGAGGCTACACCTTC. Its protein is CASSPGLGGYTF.

The chain couples TRBV3-1 (or the pseudogene TRBV3-2) to TRBJ2-3; tentative D call: TRBD2 (6 bases). Trimming left V 3 bases short and J 0 bases short, with 16 bases between. Germline V gives CDR1 LGHDT, CDR2 YNNKEL (reference sequence). The length of the CDR3 is 17 residues. As DNA, the CDR3 is TGTGCCAGCAGCCAGATCGCCTATAGCGGAAGCACAGATACGCAGTATTTT. Protein sequence: CASSQIAYSGSTDTQYF.

This clone was counted only a few times. The chain recombines TRBV9 with TRBJ1-6, with D unresolved. CDR3 length: 15 residues. Trimming took off 0 bases at V and 9 bases at J, with 13 bases between the two ends. CDR1 and CDR2 from the germline V gene are SGDLS and YYNGEE. CDR3 nucleotides: TGTGCCAGCAGCGTAGGGGAGACTTGGGGTTCACCCCTCCACTTT. It translates to CASSVGETWGSPLHF.

V gene TRBV19 combines with J gene TRBJ1-6; D remains ambiguous. CDR1 is LNHDA and CDR2 is SQIVND in the germline V gene (reference sequence). This CDR3 is built from 15 residues. The V and J ends lost 5 bases and 6 bases respectively, with 14 bases between them. In DNA form, the CDR3 reads TGTGCCAGTAGTCCCGCCGGACTGAGTAATTCACCCCTCCACTTT. As protein: CASSPAGLSNSPLHF.

V usage is TRBV6-5 and J usage is TRBJ1-4, with 8 positions matching TRBD1. V shed 6 bases, J shed 0 bases, and the junction held 3 bases outside the gene matches. The CDR3 totals 15 residues. Looked up from germline, CDR1 is MNHEY and CDR2 is SVGAGI. The CDR3: CASSRGQATNEKLFF. As DNA, the CDR3 is TGTGCCAGCAGCCGGGGACAGGCAACTAATGAAAAACTGTTTTTT.

The V call is TRBV3-1 (or the pseudogene TRBV3-2), the J call TRBJ2-2; 7 nucleotides align to TRBD1. Germline V gene sequence: CDR1 LGHDT, CDR2 YNNKEL (reference sequence). The CDR3 contains 15 residues. J gave up 1 base and V 10 bases, and 9 bases lay outside the gene matches. This CDR3 is CATRQGMLNTGELFF. In DNA, the CDR3 is TGTGCCACGAGACAGGGTATGCTGAACACCGGGGAGCTGTTTTTT.

The CDR3 region is CASSDSGQGAGDEQFF. Written as DNA, the CDR3 is TGTGCCAGCAGTGACTCGGGACAGGGGGCTGGGGATGAGCAGTTCTTC. The V and J genes are TRBV6-4 and TRBJ2-1; 12 bases match TRBD1. CDR1 is MRHNA and CDR2 is SNTAGT in the germline V gene. The CDR3 contains 16 residues. Losses at the gene ends were 0 bases for V and 8 bases for J; bases not matched to a gene: 5.

The chain couples TRBV18 to TRBJ1-5; TRBD1 agrees at 10 bases. The ends lost 3 bases at V and 5 bases at J; junction bases unmatched: 4. This CDR3 is 15 amino acids long. Per germline, CDR1 KGHSH and CDR2 LQKENI. The CDR3 protein is CASSPSGQGDQPQHF. The CDR3 DNA reads as TGTGCCAGCTCACCGTCAGGACAGGGGGATCAGCCCCAGCATTTT.

The V and J genes are TRBV19 and TRBJ2-2, with 9 bases identical to TRBD2. The CDR3 has 13 amino acids. From germline, CDR1 is LNHDA and CDR2 SQIVND (reference sequence). Trimming removed 10 bases from V and 6 bases from J; junction bases left unmatched: 6. CDR3 sequence: CATSGKVAGELFF. DNA for the CDR3: TGTGCCACTAGCGGGAAAGTGGCCGGGGAGCTGTTTTTT.

The chain couples TRBV29-1 to TRBJ1-1, with D unclear. Trimming cost V 6 bases and J 0 bases, with 11 bases left between them. Per germline, CDR1 SQVTM and CDR2 ANQGSEA. This CDR3 contains 13 residues. The CDR3 nucleotides read TGCAGCGTCACCAGGAAAATGAACACTGAAGCTTTCTTT. Translation gives CSVTRKMNTEAFF.

The chain carries TRBV6-5 and TRBJ1-3; 10 bases agree with TRBD1. Trimming removed 6 bases from V and 3 bases from J; junction bases left unmatched: 5. Per the germline V gene, CDR1 is MNHEY and CDR2 is SVGAGI. This CDR3 is built from 15 residues. This chain's CDR3 is CASSRQGANGNTIYF. As DNA, the CDR3 is TGTGCCAGCAGCAGACAGGGGGCGAATGGAAACACCATATATTTT.

The chain recombines TRBV24-1 with TRBJ2-3; D unclear. This CDR3 spans 13 amino acids. The germline gives CDR1 KGHDR, CDR2 SFDVKD. The V and J ends lost 4 bases and 6 bases respectively, with 10 bases between them. CDR3: CATSDRPTDTQYF. CDR3 DNA sequence: TGTGCCACCAGTGACCGCCCGACTGATACGCAGTATTTT.

The chain is built from TRBV10-3 and TRBJ1-2; 10 bases align to TRBD1. The germline CDR1 and CDR2 sequences are ENHRY and SYGVKD. The CDR3 is made up of 13 amino acids. The ends lost 9 bases at V and 4 bases at J; junction bases unmatched: 5. CDR3 DNA: TGTGCCATAGGGACAGGGGATTCCTATGGCTACACCTTC. The encoded protein is CAIGTGDSYGYTF.

The chain uses TRBV18 and TRBJ2-5, with D uncertain. V lost 3 bases, J lost 2 bases, and 7 bases lay in between. CDR1 and CDR2 (germline): KGHSH, LQKENI. This CDR3 has 13 residues. DNA for the CDR3: TGTGCCAGCTCACCTTTGCAACAAGAGACCCAGTACTTC. As protein: CASSPLQQETQYF.

This chain uses TRBV29-1 with TRBJ1-1, with D possibly TRBD1 on 6 matching bases. The V and J ends lost 5 bases and 7 bases respectively, with 17 bases between them. This CDR3 spans 13 amino acids. Germline lookup yields CDR1 SQVTM and CDR2 ANQGSEA. CDR3 residues: CSVSSTGHIEAFF. CDR3 DNA: TGCAGCGTTTCCTCGACAGGCCACATTGAAGCTTTCTTT.

This sequence joins TRBV5-1 and TRBJ2-5, with 7 bases aligning to TRBD2. Losses at the gene ends were 5 bases for V and 5 bases for J; bases not matched to a gene: 9. This CDR3 contains 14 residues. Germline V lookup: CDR1 SGHRS, CDR2 YFSETQ. In DNA form, the CDR3 reads TGCGCCAGCAGTTCAACGGGGGGTTGGGAGACCCAGTACTTC. It specifies CASSSTGGWETQYF.

V is TRBV6-5 and J is TRBJ2-1; D is ambiguous. V shed 6 bases and J shed 7 bases, with 16 bases lying between them. In germline, CDR1 is MNHEY, CDR2 SVGAGI. The CDR3 contains 14 residues. The CDR3 spells CASRPPQTSNEQFF. The CDR3 DNA follows: TGTGCCAGCAGACCCCCTCAGACATCAAATGAGCAGTTCTTC.

This clone is a singleton in its sample. V is TRBV19 and J is TRBJ1-1, with D unclear. Germline V gives CDR1 LNHDA, CDR2 SQIVND (reference sequence). This CDR3 has 17 residues. The germline V and J ends were trimmed by 5 bases and 1 base, with 20 bases remaining between them. CDR3 amino acids: CASSLPRGSNRNTEAFF. As DNA, the CDR3 is TGTGCCAGTAGTTTACCGCGGGGATCCAACAGGAACACTGAAGCTTTCTTT.

This chain connects TRBV6-5 to TRBJ1-2; TRBD1 is a possible D gene (6 bases). This CDR3 contains 14 residues. Germline lookup yields CDR1 MNHEY and CDR2 SVGAGI. The V end lost 2 bases, the J end lost 6 bases, and 13 bases lay between the germline ends. As DNA, the CDR3 is TGTGCCAGCAGTTACGTGGGGGCCCGGCATGGCTACACCTTC. As protein: CASSYVGARHGYTF.

There are a few counts of this clone. The rearrangement joins TRBV6-5 to TRBJ1-5; D unresolved. The CDR3 is 13 amino acids. Germline assignment: CDR1 MNHEY and CDR2 SVGAGI. V was trimmed by 4 bases and J by 4 bases, leaving 8 bases between them. The DNA for the CDR3 is TGTGCCAGCAGTTTCCAGAGAAATCAGCCCCAGCATTTT. Protein product: CASSFQRNQPQHF.

The chain is built from TRBV7-6 and TRBJ1-2; D gene ambiguous. Germline V gene data show CDR1 as SGHVS and CDR2 as FNYEAQ. CDR3 length: 15 amino acids. Trimming took 4 bases from V and 4 from J, leaving 16 bases between them. The CDR3 DNA sequence: TGTGCCAGCAGCTACAGTAACACAGACATCTATGGCTACACCTTC. It encodes CASSYSNTDIYGYTF.

This chain links TRBV6-5 with TRBJ1-3, with 7 bases fitting TRBD1. This CDR3 contains 14 residues. Trimming at V came to 6 bases and at J to 5 bases, leaving 7 bases not matched to a gene. Germline-derived CDR1 and CDR2 are MNHEY and SVGAGI. DNA of the CDR3: TGTGCCAGCAGGTCTACAGGGGCCAGAAACACCATATATTTT. Protein: CASRSTGARNTIYF.

CDR3 region: CASSEWAAVGGQPQHF. Here the CDR3 DNA reads TGCGCCAGCAGTGAGTGGGCAGCGGTAGGGGGTCAGCCCCAGCATTTT. J is TRBJ1-5 and V is TRBV10-2; D may be TRBD1 (6 bases). The CDR3 consists of 16 residues. Trimming cost V 1 base and J 6 bases, with 16 bases left between them. Per the germline V gene, CDR1 is WSHSY and CDR2 is SAAADI.

This clone has just one count. The chain is built from TRBV5-5 and TRBJ1-5, with 10 nucleotides matching TRBD1. The CDR3 is made up of 14 amino acids. Germline CDR1 is SGHKS and CDR2 is YYEKEE (reference sequence). V was clipped by 4 bases and J by 9 bases; unmatched bases: 7. The CDR3 region is CASSPRDRGLPQHF. CDR3 DNA sequence: TGTGCCAGCAGCCCCCGGGACAGGGGATTGCCCCAGCATTTT.

This chain links TRBV19 with TRBJ1-5; 11 bases match TRBD1. Germline V gene sequence: CDR1 LNHDA, CDR2 SQIVND (reference sequence). Trimming removed 9 bases from V and 7 bases from J; junction bases left unmatched: 8. There are 14 residues in the CDR3. The CDR3 region is CASAGTGGRQPQHF. The CDR3 DNA reads as TGTGCCAGCGCCGGGACAGGGGGGAGGCAGCCCCAGCATTTT.